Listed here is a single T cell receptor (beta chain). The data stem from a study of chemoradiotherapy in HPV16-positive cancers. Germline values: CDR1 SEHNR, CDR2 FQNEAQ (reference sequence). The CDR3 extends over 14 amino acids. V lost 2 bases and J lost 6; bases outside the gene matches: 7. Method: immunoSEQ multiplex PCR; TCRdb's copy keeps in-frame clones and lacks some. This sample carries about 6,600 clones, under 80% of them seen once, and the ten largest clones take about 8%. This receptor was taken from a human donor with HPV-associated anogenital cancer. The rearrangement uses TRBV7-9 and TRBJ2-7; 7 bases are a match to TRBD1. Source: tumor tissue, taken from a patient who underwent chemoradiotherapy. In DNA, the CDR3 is TGTGCCAGCAGCTTAACGCAGGGGGAAATCGAGCAGTACTTC. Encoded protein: CASSLTQGEIEQYF. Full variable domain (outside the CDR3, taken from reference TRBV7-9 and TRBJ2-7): DTGVSQNPRHKITKRGQNVTFRCDPISEHNRLYWYRQTLGQGPEFLTYFQNEAQLEKSRLLSDRFSAERPKGSFSTLEIQRTEQGDSAMYLCASSLTQGEIEQYFGPGTRLTVT.